This TCR beta chain was sequenced during a study of T cell repertoires in cytomegalovirus infection. Whole-study findings and limits: What dominated the ex vivo response were HLA-C-restricted CMV-specific TCR beta clonotypes.

Notes on this clonotype: Its antigen is not known.

TCRdb analysed the reads with MiXCR anew, one entry per CDR3 protein. The sample yields under 850,000 distinct CDR3 sequences, roughly a third seen once. The CDR3 contains 14 residues. Between the trimmed V and J ends, which lost 5 bases and 6 bases, there was a span of 16 bases. Germline CDR1 and CDR2: MDHEN and SYDVKM. This sequence originates from a human donor in good health (CMV status not recorded). Some clones in this sample may be carry-over from other donors' samples. The chain carries TRBV28 and TRBJ1-2, with D perhaps matching TRBD1 (6 bases). This specimen consisted of cultured PBMCs, obtained from culture after CMV antigen stimulation. CDR3 nucleotides: TGTGCCAGCAGTCTAATCGGGGGCTCGGATGGCTACACCTTC. Translated, it gives CASSLIGGSDGYTF.